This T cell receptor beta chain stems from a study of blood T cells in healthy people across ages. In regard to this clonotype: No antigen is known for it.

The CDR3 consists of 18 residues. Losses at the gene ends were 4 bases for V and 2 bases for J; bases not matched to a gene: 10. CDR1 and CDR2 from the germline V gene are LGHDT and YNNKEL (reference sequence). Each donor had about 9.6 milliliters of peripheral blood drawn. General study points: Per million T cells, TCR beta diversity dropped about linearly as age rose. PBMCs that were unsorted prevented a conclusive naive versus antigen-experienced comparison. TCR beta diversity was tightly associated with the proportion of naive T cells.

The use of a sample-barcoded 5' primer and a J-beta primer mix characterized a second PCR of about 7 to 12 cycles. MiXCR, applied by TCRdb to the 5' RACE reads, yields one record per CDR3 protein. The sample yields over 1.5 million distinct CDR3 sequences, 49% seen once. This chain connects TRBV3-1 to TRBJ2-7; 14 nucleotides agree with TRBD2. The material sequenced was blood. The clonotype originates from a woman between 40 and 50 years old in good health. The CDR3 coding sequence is TGTGCCAGCAGCCGCCTTTTGACTAGCGGGGGGGCCCCCTACGAGCAGTACTTC. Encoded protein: CASSRLLTSGGAPYEQYF.